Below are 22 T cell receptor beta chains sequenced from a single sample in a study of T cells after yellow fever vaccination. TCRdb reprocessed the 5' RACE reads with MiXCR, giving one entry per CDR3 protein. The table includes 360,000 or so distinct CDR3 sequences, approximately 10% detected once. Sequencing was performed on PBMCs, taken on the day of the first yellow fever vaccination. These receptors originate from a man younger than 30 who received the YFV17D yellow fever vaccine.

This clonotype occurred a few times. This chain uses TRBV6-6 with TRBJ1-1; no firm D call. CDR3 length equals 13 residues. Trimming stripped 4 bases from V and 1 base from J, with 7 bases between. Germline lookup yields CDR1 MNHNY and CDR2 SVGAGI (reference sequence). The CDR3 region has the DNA TGTGCCAGCAGTTCGGCAGAGAACACTGAAGCTTTCTTT. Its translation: CASSSAENTEAFF.

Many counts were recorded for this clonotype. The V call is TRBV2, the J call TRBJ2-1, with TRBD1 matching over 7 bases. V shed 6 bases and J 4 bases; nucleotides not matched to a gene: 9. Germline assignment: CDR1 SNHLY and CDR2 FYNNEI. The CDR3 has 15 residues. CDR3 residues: CASSQNRGRYNEQFF. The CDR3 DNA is TGTGCCAGCAGCCAAAACAGGGGACGATACAATGAGCAGTTCTTC.

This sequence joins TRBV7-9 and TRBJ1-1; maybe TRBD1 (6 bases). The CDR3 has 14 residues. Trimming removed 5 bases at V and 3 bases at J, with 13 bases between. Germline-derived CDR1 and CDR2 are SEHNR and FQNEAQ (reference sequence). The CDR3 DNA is TGTGCCAGCAGCAAATGGGGGCTCTACACTGAAGCTTTCTTT. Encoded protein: CASSKWGLYTEAFF.

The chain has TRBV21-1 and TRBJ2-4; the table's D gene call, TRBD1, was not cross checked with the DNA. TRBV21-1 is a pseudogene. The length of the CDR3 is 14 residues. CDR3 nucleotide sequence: TGTGCCAGCAGCCTATTGGCAGGGGGGGACTTTGCGTACTTC. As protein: CASSLLAGGDFAYF.

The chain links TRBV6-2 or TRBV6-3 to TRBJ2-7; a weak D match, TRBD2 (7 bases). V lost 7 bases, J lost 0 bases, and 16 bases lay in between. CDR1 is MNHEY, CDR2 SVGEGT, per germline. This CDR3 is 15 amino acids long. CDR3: CASTPRGGPSYEQYF. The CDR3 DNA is TGTGCCAGCACGCCTCGCGGGGGCCCCTCCTACGAGCAGTACTTC.

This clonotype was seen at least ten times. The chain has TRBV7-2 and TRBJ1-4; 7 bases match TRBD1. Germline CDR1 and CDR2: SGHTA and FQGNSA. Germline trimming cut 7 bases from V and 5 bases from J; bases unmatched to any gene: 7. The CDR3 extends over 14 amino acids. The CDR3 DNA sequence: TGTGCCAGCACCAGGGGACAGTTAAATGAAAAACTGTTTTTT. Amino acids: CASTRGQLNEKLFF.

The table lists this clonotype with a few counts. CDR3 nucleotides: TGTGCCAGCAGCAATAACCGGGGGTTGTCCTACGAGCAGTACTTC. This gives the protein CASSNNRGLSYEQYF. The V and J genes are TRBV5-6 and TRBJ2-7; a possible D gene is TRBD2 (6 bases). Per the germline V gene, CDR1 is SGHDT and CDR2 is YYEEEE. Trimming took 4 bases from V and 1 from J, leaving 15 bases between them. The CDR3 is 15 amino acids. The full variable domain, rest sourced from reference TRBV5-6 and TRBJ2-7, is DAGVTQSPTHLIKTRGQQVTLRCSPKSGHDTVSWYQQALGQGPQFIFQYYEEEERQRGNFPDRFSGHQFPNYSSELNVNALLLGDSALYLCASSNNRGLSYEQYFGPGTRLTVT.

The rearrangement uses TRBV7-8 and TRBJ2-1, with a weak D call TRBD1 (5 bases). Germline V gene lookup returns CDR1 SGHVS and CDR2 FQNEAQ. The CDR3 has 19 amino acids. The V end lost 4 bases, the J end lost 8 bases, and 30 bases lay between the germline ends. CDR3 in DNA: TGTGCCAGCAGCTCCGGTCGCGCAGAAGATTGGGCCAGGGCCGATGAGCAGTTCTTC. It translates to CASSSGRAEDWARADEQFF.

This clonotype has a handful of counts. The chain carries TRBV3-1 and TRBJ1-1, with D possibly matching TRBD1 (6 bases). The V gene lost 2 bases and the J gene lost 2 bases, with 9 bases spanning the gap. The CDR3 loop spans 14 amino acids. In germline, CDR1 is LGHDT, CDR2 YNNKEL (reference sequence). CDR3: CASSQPGHNTEAFF. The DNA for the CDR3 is TGTGCCAGCAGCCAACCGGGACATAACACTGAAGCTTTCTTT.

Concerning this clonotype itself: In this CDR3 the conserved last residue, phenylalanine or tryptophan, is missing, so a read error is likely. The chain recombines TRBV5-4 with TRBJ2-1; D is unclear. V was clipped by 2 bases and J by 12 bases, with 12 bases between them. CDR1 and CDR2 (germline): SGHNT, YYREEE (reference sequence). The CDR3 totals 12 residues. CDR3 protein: CASSFSRRGQFS. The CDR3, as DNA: TGTGCCAGCAGCTTCTCGAGGCGCGGGCAGTTCTCC.

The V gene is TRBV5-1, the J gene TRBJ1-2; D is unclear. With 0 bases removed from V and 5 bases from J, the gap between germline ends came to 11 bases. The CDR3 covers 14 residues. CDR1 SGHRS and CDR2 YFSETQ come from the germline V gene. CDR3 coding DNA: TGCGCCAGCAGCTTGGCCGGACCGGGGTATGGCTACACCTTC. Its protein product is CASSLAGPGYGYTF.

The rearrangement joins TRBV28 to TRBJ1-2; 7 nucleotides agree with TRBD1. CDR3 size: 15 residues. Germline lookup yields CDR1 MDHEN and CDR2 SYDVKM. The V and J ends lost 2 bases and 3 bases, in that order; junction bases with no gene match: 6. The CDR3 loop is CASSLGDRPYYGYTF. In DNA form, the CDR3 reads TGTGCCAGCAGTTTAGGGGACAGACCGTACTATGGCTACACCTTC.

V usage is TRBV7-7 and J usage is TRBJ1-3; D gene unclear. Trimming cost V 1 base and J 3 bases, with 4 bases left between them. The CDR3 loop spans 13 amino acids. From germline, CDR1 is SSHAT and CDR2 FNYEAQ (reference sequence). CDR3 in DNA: TGTGCCAGCAGCTTAGACTATGGAAACACCATATATTTT. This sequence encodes CASSLDYGNTIYF. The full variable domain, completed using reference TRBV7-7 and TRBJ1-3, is GAGVSQSPRYKVTKRGQDVTLRCDPISSHATLYWYQQALGQGPEFLTYFNYEAQPDKSGLPSDRFSAERPEGSISTLTIQRTEQRDSAMYRCASSLDYGNTIYFGEGSWLTVV.

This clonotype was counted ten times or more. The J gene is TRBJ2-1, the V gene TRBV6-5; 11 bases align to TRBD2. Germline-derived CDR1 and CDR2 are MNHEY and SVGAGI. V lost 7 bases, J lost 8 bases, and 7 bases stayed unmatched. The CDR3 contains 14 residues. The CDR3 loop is CASTLIAGGDEQFF. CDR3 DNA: TGTGCCAGCACCCTAATAGCGGGGGGGGATGAGCAGTTCTTC.

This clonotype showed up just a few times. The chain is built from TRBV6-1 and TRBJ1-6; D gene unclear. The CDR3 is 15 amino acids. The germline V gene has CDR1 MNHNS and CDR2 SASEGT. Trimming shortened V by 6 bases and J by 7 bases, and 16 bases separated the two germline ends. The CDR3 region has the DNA TGTGCCAGCAGCTCTACGTGGCAGATGAATTCACCCCTCCACTTT. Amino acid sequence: CASSSTWQMNSPLHF.

CDR3 protein: CASSLGFGETQYF. The CDR3 DNA sequence: TGCGCCAGCAGCTTGGGGTTCGGGGAGACCCAGTACTTC. V gene TRBV5-1 combines with J gene TRBJ2-5; D gene unclear. Trimming shortened V by 0 bases and J by 5 bases, and 8 bases separated the two germline ends. CDR1 SGHRS and CDR2 YFSETQ come from the germline V gene. This CDR3 has 13 amino acids.

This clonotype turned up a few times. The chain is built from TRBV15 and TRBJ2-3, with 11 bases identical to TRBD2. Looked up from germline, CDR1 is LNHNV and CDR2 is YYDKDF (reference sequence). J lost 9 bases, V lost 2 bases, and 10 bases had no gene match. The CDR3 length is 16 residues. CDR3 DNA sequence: TGTGCCACCAGCAGATCCCATAGCGGGGGGGTAGAGACGCAGTATTTT. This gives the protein CATSRSHSGGVETQYF.

Here the CDR3 DNA reads TGTGCCAGCGGACCCCTGGGAGCGCGTAATTCACCCCTCCACTTT. It codes for CASGPLGARNSPLHF. The chain couples TRBV7-2 to TRBJ1-6; D not resolved. V lost 8 bases, J lost 6 bases, and 17 bases lay in between. The CDR3 runs to 15 residues. The germline V gene encodes CDR1 SGHTA and CDR2 FQGNSA.

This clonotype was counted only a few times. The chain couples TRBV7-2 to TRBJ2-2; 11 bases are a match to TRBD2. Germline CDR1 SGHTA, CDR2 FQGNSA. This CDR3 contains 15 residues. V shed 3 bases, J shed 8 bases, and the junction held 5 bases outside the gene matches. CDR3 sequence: CASSLIAGGHGELFF. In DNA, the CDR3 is TGTGCCAGCAGCTTGATAGCGGGGGGGCATGGGGAGCTGTTTTTT. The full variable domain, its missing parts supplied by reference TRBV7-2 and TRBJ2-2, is GAGVSQSPSNKVTEKGKDVELRCDPISGHTALYWYRQSLGQGLEFLIYFQGNSAPDKSGLPSDRFSAERTGGSVSTLTIQRTQQEDSAVYLCASSLIAGGHGELFFGEGSRLTVL.

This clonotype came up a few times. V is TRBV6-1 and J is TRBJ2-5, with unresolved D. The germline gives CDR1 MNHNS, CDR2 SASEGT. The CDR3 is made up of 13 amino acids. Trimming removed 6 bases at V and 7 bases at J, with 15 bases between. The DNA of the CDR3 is TGTGCCAGCAGGGAGATACTCCACGGGACCCAGTACTTC. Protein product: CASREILHGTQYF.

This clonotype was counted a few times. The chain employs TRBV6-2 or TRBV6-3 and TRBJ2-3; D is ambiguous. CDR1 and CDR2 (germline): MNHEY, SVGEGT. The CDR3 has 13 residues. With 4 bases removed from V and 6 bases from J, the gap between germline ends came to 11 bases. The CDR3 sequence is CASSLATLDTQYF. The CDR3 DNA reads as TGTGCCAGCAGTTTGGCTACCCTCGATACGCAGTATTTT.

For the CDR3, the DNA is TGTGCCAGCAGCCATCAGGGTGTTGAGACCCAGTACTTC. It specifies CASSHQGVETQYF. V usage is TRBV14 and J usage is TRBJ2-5, with D perhaps matching TRBD1 (5 bases). The CDR3 contains 13 residues. Between the trimmed V and J ends, which lost 3 bases and 5 bases, there was a span of 10 bases. The V gene's germline CDR1 is SGHDN and CDR2 FVKESK.